The sequence of this TCR beta chain was determined in a study of shared clonotypes between healthy human individuals. Germline CDR1 LNHDA, CDR2 SQIVND (reference sequence). This CDR3 spans 16 amino acids. J lost 4 bases, V lost 5 bases, and 9 bases had no gene match. The assay was run at deep level. Every subset's genomic DNA went evenly onto several immunoSEQ plates. This table comes from immunoSEQ multiplex PCR, and its TCRdb copy is limited to in-frame clones, with some not included. The table records about 2.4 million clones, 90% to 95% of them present only once. The source material was naive CD4+ T cells from PBMCs. Subset in this sample: CD45RA+ positively selected. This rearrangement joins TRBV19 to TRBJ2-1, with 9 nucleotides matching TRBD2. The TCR sequence derives from a man younger than 30 in good health. Some clones in this sample may be carry-over from other donors' samples. CDR3 protein: CASSQPGGRVYNEQFF. In nucleotides, the CDR3 is TGTGCCAGTAGTCAACCTGGCGGGAGGGTGTACAATGAGCAGTTCTTC. Full variable domain (remainder filled in from reference TRBV19 and TRBJ2-1): DGGITQSPKYLFRKEGQNVTLSCEQNLNHDAMYWYRQDPGQGLRLIYYSQIVNDFQKGDIAEGYSVSREKKESFPLTVTSAQKNPTAFYLCASSQPGGRVYNEQFFGPGTRLTVL.